This passage covers 6 T cell receptor beta chains from one sample sequenced in a study of blood T cell repertoires in COVID-19. Only in-frame clones appear in the TCRdb table, and some are missing; sequencing was by immunoSEQ multiplex PCR. The sample consists of roughly 150,000 clones, roughly nine tenths of them appearing once. Sequences were obtained from peripheral blood. The receptors derive from a woman in her seventies with acute or convalescent COVID-19.

As to this clone: Sequence at one end of the junction differs from germline and may be a read error. This rearrangement joins TRBV2 to TRBJ2-5; D is uncertain. The germline CDR1 and CDR2 sequences are SNHLY and FYNNEI. The CDR3 is made up of 10 amino acids. The CDR3 region is CASSEETQYF. The CDR3 region has the DNA TGTGCCAGCAGCGAAGAGACCCAGTACTTC.

This sequence joins TRBV20-1 and TRBJ1-1; D is unclear. CDR3 size: 11 residues. Trimming shortened V by 8 bases and J by 0 bases, and 7 bases separated the two germline ends. The V gene's germline CDR1 is DFQATT and CDR2 SNEGSKA (reference sequence). CDR3 sequence: CSCRMNTEAFF. The CDR3 DNA sequence: TGCAGTTGCAGAATGAACACTGAAGCTTTCTTT.

The rearrangement joins TRBV5-5 to TRBJ2-7, with TRBD2 identical over 7 bases. The CDR3 covers 15 residues. V was clipped by 0 bases and J by 1 base; unmatched bases: 4. Germline lookup yields CDR1 SGHKS and CDR2 YYEKEE (reference sequence). CDR3 amino acids: CASSLVGTTSYEQYF. CDR3 coding DNA: TGTGCCAGCAGCTTGGTGGGGACTACGTCCTACGAGCAGTACTTC.

The V call is TRBV6-5, the J call TRBJ1-2; maybe TRBD1 (6 bases). CDR1 and CDR2 from the germline V gene are MNHEY and SVGAGI. This CDR3 is 14 amino acids long. Trimming took off 10 bases at V and 0 bases at J, with 15 bases between the two ends. Here the CDR3 reads CATRQDRANYGYTF. The CDR3 DNA sequence: TGTGCCACCAGACAGGACCGAGCTAACTATGGCTACACCTTC.

This rearrangement joins TRBV7-2 to TRBJ1-5; D possibly corresponds to TRBD1 (6 bases). Trimming left V 5 bases short and J 9 bases short, with 17 bases between. CDR3 length equals 14 residues. Germline-derived CDR1 and CDR2 are SGHTA and FQGNSA. The CDR3: CASSPGGGLRPQHF. CDR3 DNA: TGTGCCAGCAGCCCTGGGGGGGGCCTTCGGCCCCAGCATTTT.

The V call is TRBV5-5, the J call TRBJ2-5, with TRBD2 identical over 11 bases. Germline loops: CDR1 SGHKS, CDR2 YYEKEE (reference sequence). V shed 6 bases, J shed 5 bases, and the junction held 6 bases outside the gene matches. This CDR3 has 14 residues. The CDR3 nucleotides are TGTGCCAGCACGCTTCGGACTAGCGGGGAGACCCAGTACTTC. This codes for CASTLRTSGETQYF.